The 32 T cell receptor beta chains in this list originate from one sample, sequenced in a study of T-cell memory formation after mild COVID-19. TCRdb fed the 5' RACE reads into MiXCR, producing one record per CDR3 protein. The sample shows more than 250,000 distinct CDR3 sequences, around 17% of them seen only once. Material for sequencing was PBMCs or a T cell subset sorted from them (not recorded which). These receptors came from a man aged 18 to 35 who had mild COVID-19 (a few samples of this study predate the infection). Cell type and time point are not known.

The CDR3 DNA reads TGTGCCAGCAGTTTAGTCCCCAACCTGCGGAACACTGAAGCTTTCTTT. Translating it yields CASSLVPNLRNTEAFF. The chain employs TRBV12-3 or TRBV12-4 and TRBJ1-1; D gene ambiguous. V lost 1 base to trimming and J lost 1 base, with 13 bases between them. The CDR3 contains 16 residues.

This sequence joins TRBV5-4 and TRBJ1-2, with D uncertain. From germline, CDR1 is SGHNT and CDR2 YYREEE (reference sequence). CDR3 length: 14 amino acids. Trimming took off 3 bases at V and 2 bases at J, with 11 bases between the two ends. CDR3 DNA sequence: TGTGCCAGCAGCTCGGGTGGCGAGAACTATGGCTACACCTTC. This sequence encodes CASSSGGENYGYTF.

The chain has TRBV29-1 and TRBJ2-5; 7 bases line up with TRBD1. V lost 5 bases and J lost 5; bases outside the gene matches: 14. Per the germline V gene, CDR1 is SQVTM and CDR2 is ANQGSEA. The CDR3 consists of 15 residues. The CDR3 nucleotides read TGCAGCGTTCTCGGTCGGCAGGGGGTTTTGGAGACCCAGTACTTC. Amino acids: CSVLGRQGVLETQYF.

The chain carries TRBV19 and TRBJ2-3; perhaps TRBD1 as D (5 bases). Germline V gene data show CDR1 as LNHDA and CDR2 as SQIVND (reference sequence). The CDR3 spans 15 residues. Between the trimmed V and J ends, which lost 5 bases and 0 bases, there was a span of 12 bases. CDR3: CASSFRQTSTDTQYF. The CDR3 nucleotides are TGTGCCAGTAGTTTCCGACAGACTAGCACAGATACGCAGTATTTT.

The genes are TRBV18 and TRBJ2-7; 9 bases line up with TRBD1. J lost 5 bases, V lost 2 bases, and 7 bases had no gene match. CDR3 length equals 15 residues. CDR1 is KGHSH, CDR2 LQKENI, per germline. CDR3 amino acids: CASSPGTGIVNEQYF. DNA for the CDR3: TGTGCCAGCTCACCAGGGACAGGGATCGTAAACGAGCAGTACTTC.

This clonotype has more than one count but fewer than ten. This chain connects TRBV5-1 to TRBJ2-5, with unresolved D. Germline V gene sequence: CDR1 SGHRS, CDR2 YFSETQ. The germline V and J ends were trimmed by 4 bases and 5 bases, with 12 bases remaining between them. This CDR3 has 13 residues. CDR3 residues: CASSPDPRETQYF. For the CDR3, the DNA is TGCGCCAGCAGCCCAGACCCACGTGAGACCCAGTACTTC.

As DNA, the CDR3 is TGTGCCAGCAGTTGGGCAGGGGGCGACCGTTACGAGCAGTACTTC. Amino acids: CASSWAGGDRYEQYF. The V gene is TRBV6-2 or TRBV6-3, the J gene TRBJ2-7; 8 nucleotides match TRBD1. Germline CDR1 and CDR2: MNHEY and SVGEGT. J lost 4 bases, V lost 4 bases, and 9 bases had no gene match. The CDR3 is 15 amino acids.

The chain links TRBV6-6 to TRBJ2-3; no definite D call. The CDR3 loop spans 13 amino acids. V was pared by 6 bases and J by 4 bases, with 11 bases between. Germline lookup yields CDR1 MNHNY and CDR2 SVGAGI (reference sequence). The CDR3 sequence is CASSVTRADTQYF. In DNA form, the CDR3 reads TGTGCCAGCAGCGTCACACGGGCAGATACGCAGTATTTT.

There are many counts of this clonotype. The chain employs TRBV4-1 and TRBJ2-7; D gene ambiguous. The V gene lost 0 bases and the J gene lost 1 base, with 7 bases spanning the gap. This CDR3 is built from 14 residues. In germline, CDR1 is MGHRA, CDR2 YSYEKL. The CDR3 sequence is CASSQDLRSYEQYV. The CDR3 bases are TGCGCCAGCAGCCAAGATCTCCGGTCCTACGAGCAGTACGTC.

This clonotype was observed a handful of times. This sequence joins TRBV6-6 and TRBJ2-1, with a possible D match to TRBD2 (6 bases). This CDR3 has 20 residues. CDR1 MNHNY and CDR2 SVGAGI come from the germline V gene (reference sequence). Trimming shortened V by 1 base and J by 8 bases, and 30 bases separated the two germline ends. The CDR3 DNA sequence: TGTGCCAGCAGTTACTGGTTGCGGCGGGGCTTCAGTGAAGGGGTGCATGAGCAGTTCTTC. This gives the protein CASSYWLRRGFSEGVHEQFF.

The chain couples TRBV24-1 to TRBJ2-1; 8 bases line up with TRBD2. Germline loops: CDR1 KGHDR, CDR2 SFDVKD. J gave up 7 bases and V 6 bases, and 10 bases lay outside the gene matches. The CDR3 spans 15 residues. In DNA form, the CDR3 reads TGTGCCACCAGTCCAGCGGGGGAGTCAAGAAATGAGCAGTTCTTC. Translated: CATSPAGESRNEQFF.

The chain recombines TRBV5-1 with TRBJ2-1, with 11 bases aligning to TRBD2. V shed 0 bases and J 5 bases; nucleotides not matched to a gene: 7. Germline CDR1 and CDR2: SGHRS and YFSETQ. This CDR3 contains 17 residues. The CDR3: CASSLVLAGALNNEQFF. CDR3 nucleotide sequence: TGCGCCAGCAGCTTGGTACTAGCGGGGGCTCTAAACAATGAGCAGTTCTTC.

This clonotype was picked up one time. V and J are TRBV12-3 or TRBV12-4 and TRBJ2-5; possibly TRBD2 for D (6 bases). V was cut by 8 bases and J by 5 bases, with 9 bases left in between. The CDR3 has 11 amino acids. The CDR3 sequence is CASARGETQYF. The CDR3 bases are TGTGCCAGCGCCCGGGGGGAGACCCAGTACTTC.

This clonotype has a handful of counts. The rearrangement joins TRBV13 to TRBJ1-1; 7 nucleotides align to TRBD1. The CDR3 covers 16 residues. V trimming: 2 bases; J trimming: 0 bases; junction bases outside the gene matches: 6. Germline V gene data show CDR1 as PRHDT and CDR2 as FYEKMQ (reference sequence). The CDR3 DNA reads TGTGCCAGCAGCTTACAACAGGGGACCATGAACACTGAAGCTTTCTTT. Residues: CASSLQQGTMNTEAFF.

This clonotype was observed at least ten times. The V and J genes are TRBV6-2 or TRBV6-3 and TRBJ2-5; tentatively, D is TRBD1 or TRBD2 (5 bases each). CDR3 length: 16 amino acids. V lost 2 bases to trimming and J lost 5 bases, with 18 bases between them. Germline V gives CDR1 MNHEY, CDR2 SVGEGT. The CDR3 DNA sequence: TGTGCCAGCAGTTACCTTCTCGAGGGACCTCGCGAGACCCAGTACTTC. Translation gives CASSYLLEGPRETQYF.

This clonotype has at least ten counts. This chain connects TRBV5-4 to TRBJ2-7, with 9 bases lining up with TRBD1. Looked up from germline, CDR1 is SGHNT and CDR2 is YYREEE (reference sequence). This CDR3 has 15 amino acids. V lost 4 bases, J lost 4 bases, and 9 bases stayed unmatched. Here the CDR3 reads CASSLPGTGTYEQYF. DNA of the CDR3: TGTGCCAGCAGCCTACCTGGGACAGGGACATACGAGCAGTACTTC.

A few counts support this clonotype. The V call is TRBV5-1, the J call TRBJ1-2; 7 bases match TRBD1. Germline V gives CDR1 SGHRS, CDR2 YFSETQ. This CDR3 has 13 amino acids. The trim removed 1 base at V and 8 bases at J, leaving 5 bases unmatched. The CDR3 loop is CASSLTGAGGYTF. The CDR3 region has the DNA TGCGCCAGCAGCTTGACAGGGGCCGGGGGCTACACCTTC.

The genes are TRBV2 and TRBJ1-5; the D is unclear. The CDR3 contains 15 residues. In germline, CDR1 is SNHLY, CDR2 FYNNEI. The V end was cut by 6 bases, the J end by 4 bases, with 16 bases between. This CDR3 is CASRQSQLRNQPQHF. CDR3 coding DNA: TGTGCCAGCAGACAGAGCCAACTGCGGAATCAGCCCCAGCATTTT. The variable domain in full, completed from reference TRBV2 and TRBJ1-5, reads EPEVTQTPSHQVTQMGQEVILRCVPISNHLYFYWYRQILGQKVEFLVSFYNNEISEKSEIFDDQFSVERPDGSNFTLKIRSTKLEDSAMYFCASRQSQLRNQPQHFGDGTRLSIL.

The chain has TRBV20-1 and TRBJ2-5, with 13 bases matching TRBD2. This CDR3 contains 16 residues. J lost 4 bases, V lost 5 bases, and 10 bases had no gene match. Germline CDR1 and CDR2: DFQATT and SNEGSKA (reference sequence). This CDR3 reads CSAPPLAGGRRETQYF. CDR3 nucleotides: TGCAGTGCTCCCCCACTAGCGGGGGGGCGTAGAGAGACCCAGTACTTC.

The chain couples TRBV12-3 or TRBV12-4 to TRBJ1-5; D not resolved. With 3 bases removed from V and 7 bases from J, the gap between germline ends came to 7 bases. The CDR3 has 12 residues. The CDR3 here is CASSLEFQPQHF. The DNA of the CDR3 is TGTGCCAGCAGTTTGGAGTTCCAGCCCCAGCATTTT.

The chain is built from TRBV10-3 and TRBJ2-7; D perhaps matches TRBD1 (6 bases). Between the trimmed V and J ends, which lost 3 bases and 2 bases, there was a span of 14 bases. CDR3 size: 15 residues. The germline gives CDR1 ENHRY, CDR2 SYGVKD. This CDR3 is CAISDSTGTPYEQYF. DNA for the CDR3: TGTGCCATCAGTGATTCGACAGGCACGCCCTACGAGCAGTACTTC.

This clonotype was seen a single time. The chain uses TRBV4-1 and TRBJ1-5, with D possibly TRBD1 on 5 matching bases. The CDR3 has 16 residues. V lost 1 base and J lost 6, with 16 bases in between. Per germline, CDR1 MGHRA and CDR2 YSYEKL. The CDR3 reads CASSQGSDPRGQPQHF. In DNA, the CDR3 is TGCGCCAGCAGCCAAGGGTCAGATCCGAGGGGTCAGCCCCAGCATTTT.

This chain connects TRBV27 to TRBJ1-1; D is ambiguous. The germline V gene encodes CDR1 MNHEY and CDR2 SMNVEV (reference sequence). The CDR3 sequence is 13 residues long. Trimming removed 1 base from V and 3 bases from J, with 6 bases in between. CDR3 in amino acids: CASSLLRYTEAFF. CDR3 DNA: TGTGCCAGCAGTTTATTACGTTACACTGAAGCTTTCTTT.

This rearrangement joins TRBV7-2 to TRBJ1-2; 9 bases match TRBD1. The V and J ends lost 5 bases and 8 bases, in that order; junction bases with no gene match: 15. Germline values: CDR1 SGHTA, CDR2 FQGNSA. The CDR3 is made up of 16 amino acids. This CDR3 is CASSPATGGARMGYTF. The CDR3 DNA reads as TGTGCCAGCAGCCCGGCCACAGGGGGCGCCCGGATGGGCTACACCTTC. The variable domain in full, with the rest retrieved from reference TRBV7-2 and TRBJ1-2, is GAGVSQSPSNKVTEKGKDVELRCDPISGHTALYWYRQSLGQGLEFLIYFQGNSAPDKSGLPSDRFSAERTGGSVSTLTIQRTQQEDSAVYLCASSPATGGARMGYTFGSGTRLTVV.

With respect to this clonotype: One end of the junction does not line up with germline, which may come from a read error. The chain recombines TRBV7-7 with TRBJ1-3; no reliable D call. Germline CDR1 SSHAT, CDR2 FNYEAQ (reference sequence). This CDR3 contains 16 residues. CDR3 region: CASSPAPGSSGNTIYF. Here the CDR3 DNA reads TGTGCTAGCAGCCCCGCCCCCGGGAGCTCTGGAAACACCATATATTTT. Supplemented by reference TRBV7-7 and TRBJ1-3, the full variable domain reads GAGVSQSPRYKVTKRGQDVTLRCDPISSHATLYWYQQALGQGPEFLTYFNYEAQPDKSGLPSDRFSAERPEGSISTLTIQRTEQRDSAMYRCASSPAPGSSGNTIYFGEGSWLTVV.

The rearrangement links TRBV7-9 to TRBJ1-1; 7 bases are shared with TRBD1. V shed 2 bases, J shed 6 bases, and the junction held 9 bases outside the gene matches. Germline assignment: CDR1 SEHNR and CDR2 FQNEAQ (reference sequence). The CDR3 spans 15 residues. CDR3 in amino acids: CASSLQGEWRPEAFF. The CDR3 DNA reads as TGTGCCAGCAGCTTACAGGGGGAATGGAGGCCTGAAGCTTTCTTT. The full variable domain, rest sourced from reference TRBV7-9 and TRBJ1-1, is DTGVSQNPRHKITKRGQNVTFRCDPISEHNRLYWYRQTLGQGPEFLTYFQNEAQLEKSRLLSDRFSAERPKGSFSTLEIQRTEQGDSAMYLCASSLQGEWRPEAFFGQGTRLTVV.

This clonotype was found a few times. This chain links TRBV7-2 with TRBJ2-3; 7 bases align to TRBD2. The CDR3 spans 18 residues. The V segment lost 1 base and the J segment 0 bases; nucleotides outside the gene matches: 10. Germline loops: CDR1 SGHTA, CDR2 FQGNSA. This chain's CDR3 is CASSLGSPSGTSTDTQYF. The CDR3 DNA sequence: TGTGCCAGCAGCTTAGGGTCACCTAGCGGAACTAGCACAGATACGCAGTATTTT.

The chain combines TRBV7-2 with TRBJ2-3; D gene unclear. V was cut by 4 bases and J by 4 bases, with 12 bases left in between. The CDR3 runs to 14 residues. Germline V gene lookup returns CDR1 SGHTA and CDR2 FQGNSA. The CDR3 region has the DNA TGTGCCAGCAGCTCTGACCTCATATCAGATACGCAGTATTTT. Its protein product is CASSSDLISDTQYF.

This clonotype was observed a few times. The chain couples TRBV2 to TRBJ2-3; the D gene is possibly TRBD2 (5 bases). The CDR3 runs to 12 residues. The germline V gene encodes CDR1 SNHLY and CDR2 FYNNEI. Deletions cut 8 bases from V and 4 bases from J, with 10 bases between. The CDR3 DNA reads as TGTGCCAGCGGTGGACTCGCAGATACGCAGTATTTT. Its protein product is CASGGLADTQYF. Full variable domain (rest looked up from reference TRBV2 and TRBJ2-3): EPEVTQTPSHQVTQMGQEVILRCVPISNHLYFYWYRQILGQKVEFLVSFYNNEISEKSEIFDDQFSVERPDGSNFTLKIRSTKLEDSAMYFCASGGLADTQYFGPGTRLTVL.

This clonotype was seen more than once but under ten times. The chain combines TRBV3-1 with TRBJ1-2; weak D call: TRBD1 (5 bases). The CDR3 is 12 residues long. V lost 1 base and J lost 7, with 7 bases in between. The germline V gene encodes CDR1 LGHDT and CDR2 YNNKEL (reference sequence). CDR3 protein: CASSQARVGYTF. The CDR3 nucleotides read TGTGCCAGCAGCCAAGCCAGGGTTGGCTACACCTTC.

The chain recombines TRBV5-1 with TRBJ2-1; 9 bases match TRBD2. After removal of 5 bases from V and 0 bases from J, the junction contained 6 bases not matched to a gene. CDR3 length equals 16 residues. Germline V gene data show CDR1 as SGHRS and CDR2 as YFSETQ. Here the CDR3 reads CASRPSGVNSYNEQFF. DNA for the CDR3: TGCGCCAGCAGGCCTAGCGGGGTCAACTCCTACAATGAGCAGTTCTTC.

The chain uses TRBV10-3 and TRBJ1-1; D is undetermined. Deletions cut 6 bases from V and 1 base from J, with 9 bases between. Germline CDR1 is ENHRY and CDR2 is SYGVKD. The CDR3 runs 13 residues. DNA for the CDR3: TGTGCCATCAGACCAGCTGGGAACACTGAAGCTTTCTTT. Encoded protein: CAIRPAGNTEAFF.